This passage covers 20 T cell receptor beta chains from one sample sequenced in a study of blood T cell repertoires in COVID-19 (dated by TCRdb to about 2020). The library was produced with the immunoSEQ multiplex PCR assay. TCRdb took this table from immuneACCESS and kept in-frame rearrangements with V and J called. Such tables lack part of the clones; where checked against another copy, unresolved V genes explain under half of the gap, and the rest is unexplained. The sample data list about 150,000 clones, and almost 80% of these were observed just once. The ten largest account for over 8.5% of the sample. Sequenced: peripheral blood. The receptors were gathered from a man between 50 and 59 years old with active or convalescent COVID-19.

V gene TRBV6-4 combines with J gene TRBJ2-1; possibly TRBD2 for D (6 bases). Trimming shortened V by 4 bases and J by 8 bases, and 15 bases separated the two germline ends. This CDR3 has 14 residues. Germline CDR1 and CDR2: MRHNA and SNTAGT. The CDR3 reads CASSAETSGYEQFF. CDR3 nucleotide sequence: TGTGCCAGCAGTGCCGAGACTAGTGGGTATGAGCAGTTCTTC.

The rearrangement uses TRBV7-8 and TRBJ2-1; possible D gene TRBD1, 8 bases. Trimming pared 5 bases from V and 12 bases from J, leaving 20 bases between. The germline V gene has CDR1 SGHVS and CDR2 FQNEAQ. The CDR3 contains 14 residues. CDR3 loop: CASSETGGAGRQFF. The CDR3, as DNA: TGTGCCAGCAGCGAAACAGGGGGGGCGGGCAGGCAGTTCTTC.

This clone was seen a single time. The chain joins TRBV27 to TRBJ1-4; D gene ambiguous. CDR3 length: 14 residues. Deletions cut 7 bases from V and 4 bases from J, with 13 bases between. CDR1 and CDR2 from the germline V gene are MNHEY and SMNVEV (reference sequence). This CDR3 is CASTRGSFNEKLFF. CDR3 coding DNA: TGTGCCAGCACCCGAGGGTCCTTTAATGAAAAACTGTTTTTT. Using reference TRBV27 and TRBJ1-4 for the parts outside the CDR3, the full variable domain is EAQVTQNPRYLITVTGKKLTVTCSQNMNHEYMSWYRQDPGLGLRQIYYSMNVEVTDKGDVPEGYKVSRKEKRNFPLILESPSPNQTSLYFCASTRGSFNEKLFFGSGTQLSVL.

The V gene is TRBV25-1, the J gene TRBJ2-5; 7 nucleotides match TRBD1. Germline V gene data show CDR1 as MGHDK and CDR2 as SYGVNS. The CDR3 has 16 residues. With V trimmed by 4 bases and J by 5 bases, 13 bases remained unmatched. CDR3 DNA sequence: TGTGCCAGCAGTGTGGGACAGTCCTCCTCAGGGGAGACCCAGTACTTC. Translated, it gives CASSVGQSSSGETQYF.

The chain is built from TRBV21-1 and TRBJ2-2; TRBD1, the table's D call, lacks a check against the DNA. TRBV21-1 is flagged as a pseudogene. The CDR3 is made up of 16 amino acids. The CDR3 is CASSKGAPRDTGELFF. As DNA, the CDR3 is TGTGCCAGCAGCAAAGGAGCCCCCAGGGACACCGGGGAGCTGTTTTTT.

The CDR3 here is CASSVVTAPNEQFF. In DNA form, the CDR3 reads TGTGCCAGCAGCGTAGTAACAGCCCCGAATGAGCAGTTCTTC. V and J are TRBV9 and TRBJ2-1; D is ambiguous. Germline CDR1 is SGDLS and CDR2 is YYNGEE. The CDR3 runs 14 residues. Between the trimmed V and J ends, which lost 0 bases and 7 bases, there was a span of 11 bases.

The CDR3 spells CASSRHATNEKLFF. CDR3 nucleotides: TGTGCCAGCAGCCGACACGCAACTAATGAAAAACTGTTTTTT. The chain carries TRBV14 and TRBJ1-4; D not certain. Per germline, CDR1 SGHDN and CDR2 FVKESK. This CDR3 is built from 14 residues. Trimming pared 4 bases from V and 0 bases from J, leaving 6 bases between.

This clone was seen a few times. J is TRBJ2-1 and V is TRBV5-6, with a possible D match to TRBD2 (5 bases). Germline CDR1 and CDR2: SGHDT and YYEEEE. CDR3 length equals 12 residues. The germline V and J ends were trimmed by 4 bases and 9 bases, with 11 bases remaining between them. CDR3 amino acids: CASSRRTAEQFF. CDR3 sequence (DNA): TGTGCCAGCAGCCGGAGGACTGCTGAGCAGTTCTTC.

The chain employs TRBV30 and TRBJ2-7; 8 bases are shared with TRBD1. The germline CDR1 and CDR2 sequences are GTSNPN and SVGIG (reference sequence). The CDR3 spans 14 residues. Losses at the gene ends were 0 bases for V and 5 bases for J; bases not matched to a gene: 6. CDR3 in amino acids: CAWSVSGGRHEQYF. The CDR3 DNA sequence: TGTGCCTGGAGTGTATCAGGGGGCAGACACGAGCAGTACTTC.

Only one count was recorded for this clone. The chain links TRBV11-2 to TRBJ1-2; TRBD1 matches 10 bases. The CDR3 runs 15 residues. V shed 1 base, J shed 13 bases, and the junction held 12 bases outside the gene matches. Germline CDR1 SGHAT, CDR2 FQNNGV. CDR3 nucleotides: TGTGCCAGCAGCTTAGTGGTAGGGGACAGGGGCCAGGCCACCTTC. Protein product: CASSLVVGDRGQATF.

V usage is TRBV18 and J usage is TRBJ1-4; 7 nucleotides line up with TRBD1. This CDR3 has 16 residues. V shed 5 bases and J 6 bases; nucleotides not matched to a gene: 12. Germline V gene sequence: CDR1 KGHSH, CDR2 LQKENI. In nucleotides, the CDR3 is TGTGCCAGCTCAACAACGGTCTCCGGACAGGATGAAAAACTGTTTTTT. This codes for CASSTTVSGQDEKLFF.

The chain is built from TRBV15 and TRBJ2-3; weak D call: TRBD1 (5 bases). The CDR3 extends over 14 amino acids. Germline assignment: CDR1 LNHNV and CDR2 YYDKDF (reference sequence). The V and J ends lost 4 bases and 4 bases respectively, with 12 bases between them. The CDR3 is CATSITAGPDTQYF. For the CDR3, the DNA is TGTGCCACCAGCATTACGGCAGGGCCAGATACGCAGTATTTT. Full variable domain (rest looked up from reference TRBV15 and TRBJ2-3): DAMVIQNPRYQVTQFGKPVTLSCSQTLNHNVMYWYQQKSSQAPKLLFHYYDKDFNNEADTPDNFQSRRPNTSFCFLDIRSPGLGDTAMYLCATSITAGPDTQYFGPGTRLTVL.

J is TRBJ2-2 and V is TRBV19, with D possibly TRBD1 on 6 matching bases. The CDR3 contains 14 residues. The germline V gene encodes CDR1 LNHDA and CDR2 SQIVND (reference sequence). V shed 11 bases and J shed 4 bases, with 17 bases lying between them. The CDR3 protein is CASGRQGSTGELFF. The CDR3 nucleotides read TGTGCCTCCGGTCGGCAGGGGAGCACCGGGGAGCTGTTTTTT.

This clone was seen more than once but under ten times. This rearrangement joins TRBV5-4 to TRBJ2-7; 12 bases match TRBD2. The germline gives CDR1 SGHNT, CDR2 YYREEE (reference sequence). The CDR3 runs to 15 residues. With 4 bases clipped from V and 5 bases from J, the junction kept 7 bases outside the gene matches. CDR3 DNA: TGTGCCAGCAGCCCCTGGACTAGCGGGAACAACGAGCAGTACTTC. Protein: CASSPWTSGNNEQYF.

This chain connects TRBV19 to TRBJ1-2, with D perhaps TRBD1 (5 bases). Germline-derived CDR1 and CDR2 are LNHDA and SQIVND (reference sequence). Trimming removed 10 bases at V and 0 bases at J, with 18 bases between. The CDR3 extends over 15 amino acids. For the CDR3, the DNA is TGTGCCACCCGAGCGCCAGGGCGGTCTAACTATGGCTACACCTTC. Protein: CATRAPGRSNYGYTF.

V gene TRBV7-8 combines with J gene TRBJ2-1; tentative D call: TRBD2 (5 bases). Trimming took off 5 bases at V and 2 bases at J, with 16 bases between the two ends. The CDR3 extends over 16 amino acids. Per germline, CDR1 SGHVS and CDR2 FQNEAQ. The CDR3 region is CASSTLGGLTYNEQFF. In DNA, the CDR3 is TGTGCCAGCAGCACCCTGGGCGGGCTTACCTACAATGAGCAGTTCTTC.

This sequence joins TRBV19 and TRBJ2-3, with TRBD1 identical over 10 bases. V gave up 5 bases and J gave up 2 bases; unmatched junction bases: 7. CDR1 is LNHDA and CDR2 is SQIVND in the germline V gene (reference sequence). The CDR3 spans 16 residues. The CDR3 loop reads CASSGRDRGYTDTQYF. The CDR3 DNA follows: TGTGCCAGTAGTGGCCGGGACAGGGGATACACAGATACGCAGTATTTT.

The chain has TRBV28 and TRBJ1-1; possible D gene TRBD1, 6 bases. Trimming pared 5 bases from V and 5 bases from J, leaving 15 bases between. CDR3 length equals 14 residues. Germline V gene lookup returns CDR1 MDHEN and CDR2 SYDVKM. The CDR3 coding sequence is TGTGCCAGCAGTCGCCAGGGGAGGGTGACTGAAGCTTTCTTT. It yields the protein CASSRQGRVTEAFF.

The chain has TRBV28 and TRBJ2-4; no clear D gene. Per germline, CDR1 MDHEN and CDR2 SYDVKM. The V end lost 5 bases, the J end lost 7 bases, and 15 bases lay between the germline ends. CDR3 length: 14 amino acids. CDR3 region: CASSAVVEPNIQYF. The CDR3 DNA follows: TGTGCCAGCAGTGCCGTGGTAGAGCCTAACATTCAGTACTTC.

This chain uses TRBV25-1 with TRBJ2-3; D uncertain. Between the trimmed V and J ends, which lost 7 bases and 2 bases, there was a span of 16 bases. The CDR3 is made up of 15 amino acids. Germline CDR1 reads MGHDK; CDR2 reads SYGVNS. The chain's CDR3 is CASTEGVYYTDTQYF. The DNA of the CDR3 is TGTGCCAGCACCGAAGGTGTCTACTACACAGATACGCAGTATTTT.